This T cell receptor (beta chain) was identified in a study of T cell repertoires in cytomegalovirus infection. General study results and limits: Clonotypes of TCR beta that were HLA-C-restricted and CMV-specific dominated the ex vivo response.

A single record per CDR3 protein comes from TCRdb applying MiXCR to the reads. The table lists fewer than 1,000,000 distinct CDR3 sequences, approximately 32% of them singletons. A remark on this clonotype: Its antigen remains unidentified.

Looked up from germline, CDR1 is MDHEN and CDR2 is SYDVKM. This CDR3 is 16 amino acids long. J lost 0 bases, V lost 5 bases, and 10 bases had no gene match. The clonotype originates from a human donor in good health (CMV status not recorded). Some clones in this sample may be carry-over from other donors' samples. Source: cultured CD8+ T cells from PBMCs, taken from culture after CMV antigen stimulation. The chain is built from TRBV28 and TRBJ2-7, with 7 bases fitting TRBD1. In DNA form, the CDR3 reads TGTGCCAGCAGTCCGAACTACAGGGGTGGCTCCTACGAGCAGTACGTC. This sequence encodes CASSPNYRGGSYEQYV.